This entry lists 5 T cell receptor beta chains sequenced from one sample in a study of blood T cells in healthy people across ages. Then a second PCR, running roughly 7 to 11 cycles, was carried out with a sample-barcoded 5' primer and a J-beta primer mix. MiXCR was run by TCRdb on the 5' RACE reads, yielding one entry per CDR3 protein. The table has 700,000 to 900,000 distinct CDR3 sequences, roughly 50% seen once; the top ten hold approximately 40%. Sequenced material: blood. Receptors originate from a man older than 75 in good health.

V and J are TRBV10-3 and TRBJ2-5; D gene uncertain. V lost 5 bases and J lost 2, with 9 bases in between. Looked up from germline, CDR1 is ENHRY and CDR2 is SYGVKD. The CDR3 covers 13 residues. The CDR3, as DNA: TGTGCCATCAGTTCTAAGGCACAAGAGACCCAGTACTTC. It specifies CAISSKAQETQYF.

The table lists this clonotype with a few counts. The rearrangement uses TRBV28 and TRBJ2-6; D is ambiguous. CDR3 length: 13 residues. Trimming cost V 8 bases and J 2 bases, with 7 bases left between them. Germline V gene lookup returns CDR1 MDHEN and CDR2 SYDVKM. The CDR3 loop reads CASQFPGANVLTF. DNA of the CDR3: TGTGCCAGCCAGTTCCCTGGGGCCAACGTCCTGACTTTC.

The chain is built from TRBV3-1 and TRBJ2-1; D unclear. CDR3 size: 13 residues. Trimming took off 1 base at V and 5 bases at J, with 6 bases between the two ends. The germline CDR1 and CDR2 sequences are LGHDT and YNNKEL (reference sequence). The CDR3 sequence: CASSQARNNEQFF. The CDR3 DNA sequence: TGTGCCAGCAGCCAAGCCCGAAACAATGAGCAGTTCTTC.

This chain uses TRBV20-1 with TRBJ2-7; D ambiguous. Looked up from germline, CDR1 is DFQATT and CDR2 is SNEGSKA (reference sequence). The CDR3 spans 15 residues. V gave up 0 bases and J gave up 2 bases, with 14 bases separating them. CDR3 DNA: TGCAGTGCTAGAGATCTCCACGTGGGCCCCTACGAGCAGTACTTC. The encoded protein is CSARDLHVGPYEQYF.

The J gene is TRBJ2-1, the V gene TRBV3-1; 7 nucleotides match TRBD2. The CDR3 is 16 residues long. J gave up 7 bases and V 5 bases, and 14 bases lay outside the gene matches. Germline CDR1 reads LGHDT; CDR2 reads YNNKEL (reference sequence). This CDR3 reads CASSKSRSGANNEQFF. CDR3 bases: TGTGCCAGCAGCAAAAGTCGCAGCGGGGCAAATAATGAGCAGTTCTTC.